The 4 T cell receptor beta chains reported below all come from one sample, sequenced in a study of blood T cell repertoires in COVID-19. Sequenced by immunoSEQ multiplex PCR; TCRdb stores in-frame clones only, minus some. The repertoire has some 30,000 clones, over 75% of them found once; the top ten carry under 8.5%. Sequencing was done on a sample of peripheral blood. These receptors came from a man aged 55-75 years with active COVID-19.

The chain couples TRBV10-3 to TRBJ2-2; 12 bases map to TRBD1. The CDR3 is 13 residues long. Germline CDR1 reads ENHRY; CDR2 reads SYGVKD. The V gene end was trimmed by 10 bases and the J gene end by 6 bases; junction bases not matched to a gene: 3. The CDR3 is CATGTGGPGELFF. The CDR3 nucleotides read TGTGCCACCGGGACAGGGGGCCCCGGGGAGCTGTTTTTT.

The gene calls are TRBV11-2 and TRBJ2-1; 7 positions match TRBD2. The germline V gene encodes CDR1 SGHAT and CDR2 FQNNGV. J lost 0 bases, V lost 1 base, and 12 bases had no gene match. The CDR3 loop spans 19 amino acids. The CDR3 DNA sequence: TGTGCCAGCAGCTTAGCTTTCGCGGGAGAGACAAGCTCCTACAATGAGCAGTTCTTC. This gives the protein CASSLAFAGETSSYNEQFF.

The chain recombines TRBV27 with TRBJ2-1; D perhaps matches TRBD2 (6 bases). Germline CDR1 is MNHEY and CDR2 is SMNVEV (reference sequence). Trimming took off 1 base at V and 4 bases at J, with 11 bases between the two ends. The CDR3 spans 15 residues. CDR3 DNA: TGTGCCAGCAGTTTATTGGCTAGCGCATACAATGAGCAGTTCTTC. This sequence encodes CASSLLASAYNEQFF.

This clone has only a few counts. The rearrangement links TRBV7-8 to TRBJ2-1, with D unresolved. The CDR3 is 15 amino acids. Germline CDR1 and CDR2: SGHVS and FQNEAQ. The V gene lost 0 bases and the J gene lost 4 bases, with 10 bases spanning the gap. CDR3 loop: CASSLATYRYNEQFF. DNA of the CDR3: TGTGCCAGCAGCTTAGCCACGTATCGGTACAATGAGCAGTTCTTC. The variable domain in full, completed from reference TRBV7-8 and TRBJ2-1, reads GAGVSQSPRYKVAKRGQDVALRCDPISGHVSLFWYQQALGQGPEFLTYFQNEAQLDKSGLPSDRFFAERPEGSVSTLKIQRTQQEDSAVYLCASSLATYRYNEQFFGPGTRLTVL.